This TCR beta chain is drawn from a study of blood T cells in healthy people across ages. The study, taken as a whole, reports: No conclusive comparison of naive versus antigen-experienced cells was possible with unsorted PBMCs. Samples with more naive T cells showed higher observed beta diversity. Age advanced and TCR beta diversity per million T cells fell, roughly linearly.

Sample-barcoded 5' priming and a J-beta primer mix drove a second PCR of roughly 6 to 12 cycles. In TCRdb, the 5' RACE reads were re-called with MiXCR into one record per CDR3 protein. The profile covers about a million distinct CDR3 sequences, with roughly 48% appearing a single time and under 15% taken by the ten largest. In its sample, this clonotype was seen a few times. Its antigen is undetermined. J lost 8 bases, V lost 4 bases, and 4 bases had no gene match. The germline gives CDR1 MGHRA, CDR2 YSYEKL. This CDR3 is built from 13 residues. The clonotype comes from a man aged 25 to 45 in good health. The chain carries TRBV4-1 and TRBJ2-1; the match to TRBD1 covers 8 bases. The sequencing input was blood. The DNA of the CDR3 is TGCGCCAGCAGCCCTCAGGGGGCCTATGAGCAGTTCTTC. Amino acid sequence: CASSPQGAYEQFF.